This T cell receptor (beta chain) comes out of a study of T cells after yellow fever vaccination. Across the whole study: Preparation of the low-cell-number fractions used SMART-Seq v4 Ultra Low Input. The study's findings and limits: A limited proportion of clonotypes was detected within both the CD4 and CD8 compartments. From the bulk population, abundant clonotypes could contaminate and appear within FACS-sorted repertoires.

By 5'RACE template switching, TCR cDNA was produced, with a universal primer site and UMIs added in the process. TCRdb processed the 5' RACE reads anew with MiXCR; each CDR3 protein has one entry. The sample includes under 500,000 distinct CDR3 sequences, around 20% of them seen just once. This clonotype was counted ten times or more. What it binds is unknown. Trimming stripped 4 bases from V and 7 bases from J, with 17 bases between. Germline V gene lookup returns CDR1 SGHRS and CDR2 YFSETQ. This CDR3 has 14 residues. The sequence derives from a man aged 18 to 29 who received the YFV17D yellow fever vaccine. The chain is built from TRBV5-1 and TRBJ1-2, with D possibly matching TRBD1 (6 bases). The input for sequencing was PBMCs, taken before the yellow fever booster vaccination. The CDR3 DNA sequence: TGCGCCAGCAGCGTAACATCGGGGGGCCGTGGCTACACCTTC. It codes for CASSVTSGGRGYTF.